This T cell receptor beta chain was captured by sequencing in a study of cytomegalovirus exposure and HLA in healthy donors. General study points: Immune exposure was documented only through CMV serostatus. Earlier findings revealed that most TCR beta V segments proved productive either about 90% or about 30% of the time. Later on, an analysis found that several of the most significant clusters appeared to be linked to common viral pathogens, which included parvovirus B19. Among donors in an Asian-associated ancestry cluster, a later analysis reportedly found fewer N-insertions than the approximately 700-donor mean.

With 60 Vbeta and 13 Jbeta primers, the PCR was carried out. Here immunoSEQ multiplex PCR was the method, and the copy in TCRdb shows in-frame clones only, minus some. The sample yields roughly 160,000 clones, around 80% seen once. Germline values: CDR1 SQVTM, CDR2 ANQGSEA. The CDR3 spans 14 residues. The ends lost 7 bases at V and 2 bases at J; junction bases unmatched: 11. As concerns this clone: Its antigen is as yet unknown.

The sample consisted of PBMCs. The receptor was derived from a man younger than 35 in good health and CMV-seropositive. The rearrangement links TRBV29-1 to TRBJ2-7; 7 nucleotides align to TRBD1. DNA for the CDR3: TGCAGCGCCAAACCGGGACAGTTTACCTACGAGCAGTACTTC. Amino acids: CSAKPGQFTYEQYF.